This T cell receptor (beta chain) was sequenced in a study of blood T cell repertoires in COVID-19. Study overall: Sites in the United States, Italy and Spain provided acute and convalescent COVID-19 samples. The cDNA or gDNA used as material had been derived from T cells, B-cell-depleted T cells, or PBMCs.

TCRdb's table, derived via immunoSEQ multiplex PCR, lists solely in-frame clones and lacks some. The data contain approximately 170,000 clones, about 86% of them singletons. CDR3 length: 16 amino acids. Germline values: CDR1 LGHDT, CDR2 YNNKEL (reference sequence). The J segment lost 0 bases and the V segment lost 4 bases, leaving 3 bases of the junction unmatched. This clone was seen only once. The clonotype comes from a woman between 45 and 60 years old in a cohort exposed to, infected with or recovered from COVID-19 (not recorded which). Input material: PBMCs or T cells enriched from blood (not recorded which). The gene calls are TRBV3-1 (or the pseudogene TRBV3-2) and TRBJ1-4, with 9 bases aligning to TRBD1. For the CDR3, the DNA is TGTGCCAGCAGCCGCAGACAGGGGGCAACTAATGAAAAACTGTTTTTT. It yields the protein CASSRRQGATNEKLFF.